Listed below are T cell receptor beta chains from one sample, sequenced in a study of OX40 agonist ivuxolimab in advanced cancers. Clones were read by immunoSEQ multiplex PCR, and TCRdb kept only the in-frame ones, dropping some. The sample contains approximately 70,000 clones, over 75% of which appear only once. The sample was CD4+ or CD8+ T cells sorted from blood, taken in a trial of the OX40 agonist ivuxolimab. These receptors were taken from an adult with an advanced solid tumor such as melanoma, head and neck, liver or kidney cancer. Each CDR3 is given with its conserved first and last residue. The D gene is left open where the match is weak. The size of a clone is reported for some rows only, either as once, few or many, or as a class for expanded clones.

size,V,D,J,CDR3,DNA
NA,TRBV14,NA,TRBJ1-6,CASSPAGRYNSPLHF,TGTGCCAGCAGCCCGGCGGGCCGATATAATTCACCCCTCCACTTT
NA,TRBV6-5,NA,TRBJ2-1,CASSSGSGYNEQFF,TGTGCCAGCAGCTCAGGGTCTGGATACAATGAGCAGTTCTTC
NA,TRBV28,NA,TRBJ2-2,CASTQAGELFF,TGTGCCAGCACCCAGGCCGGAGAGCTGTTTTTT
NA,TRBV7-9,TRBD2,TRBJ2-2,CASSFGTSDTGELFF,TGTGCCAGCAGCTTCGGGACTAGCGACACCGGGGAGCTGTTTTTT
once,TRBV19,TRBD2,TRBJ2-1,CASSIHGGTPTEQFF,TGTGCCAGTAGTATACACGGGGGGACCCCAACGGAGCAGTTCTTC
NA,TRBV4-2,NA,TRBJ1-5,CASSQEQASNQPQHF,TGTGCCAGCAGCCAAGAGCAGGCAAGCAATCAGCCCCAGCATTTT
few,TRBV2,NA,TRBJ1-2,CASSEEELYGYTF,TGTGCCAGCAGTGAAGAGGAGCTCTATGGCTACACCTTC
NA,TRBV7-9,NA,TRBJ2-3,CASSIGTVSTDTQYF,TGTGCCAGCAGCATTGGGACGGTTAGCACAGATACGCAGTATTTT
NA,TRBV5-5,NA,TRBJ1-4,CASSLAPPGMGEKLFF,TGTGCCAGCAGCTTGGCGCCCCCCGGGATGGGTGAAAAACTGTTTTTT
NA,TRBV7-8,TRBD1,TRBJ2-6,CASSTRDRGPGANVLTF,TGTGCCAGCAGCACCCGGGACAGGGGGCCTGGGGCCAACGTCCTGACTTTC
NA,TRBV10-3,NA,TRBJ1-6,CAISGARVHSPLHF,TGTGCCATCAGTGGGGCCAGGGTTCATTCACCCCTCCACTTT
NA,TRBV4-3,TRBD1,TRBJ1-2,CASSQDSWAAGTGYGYTF,TGCGCCAGCAGCCAAGACTCCTGGGCGGCAGGGACAGGCTATGGCTACACCTTC
few,TRBV6-5,NA,TRBJ2-2,CASRAGHLSTGELFF,TGTGCCAGCAGAGCGGGACACCTGAGCACCGGGGAGCTGTTTTTT
NA,TRBV19,TRBD1,TRBJ1-1,CASSITGGSLNTEAFF,TGTGCCAGTAGTATTACAGGGGGCTCCTTGAACACTGAAGCTTTCTTT
NA,TRBV10-3,TRBD2,TRBJ2-1,CAISGMRERNNEQFF,TGTGCCATCAGTGGGATGCGGGAGAGAAACAATGAGCAGTTCTTC